This T cell receptor beta chain was sequenced in a study of molecular identifiers for immune sequencing clone quantification. Study-wide points: Over 98% of effector molecules, yet under 1% of naive-cell molecules, were held by clones above 20 RNA copies. Spiked Jurkat TCR RNA equivalent to one cell was reportedly detectable in 800,000 to 1,000,000 naive cells.

Naive CD8 T cells were picked out by sorting for CD8+CD4-CCR7+CD45RA+. A single record per CDR3 protein comes from TCRdb applying MiXCR to the PCR reads. The top ten hold around 3.8% of the sample, which has 85,000 to 130,000 distinct CDR3 sequences, 35% to 40% seen once. This clonotype was counted only a few times. Its antigen is still unknown. Sequenced: naive CD8+ T cells from blood, with Jurkat cell RNA spiked in. As for subset: FACS-sorted CD8+CD4-CCR7+CD45RA+ naive T cells. This TCR was recovered from a human donor in good health. Some libraries in this study had Jurkat cell RNA spiked in.

This CDR3 is CASSTGLGAAGYEQYF. The CDR3 coding sequence is TGCGCCAGCAGTACCGGACTAGGGGCGGCGGGTTACGAGCAGTACTTC. The chain links TRBV5-1 to TRBJ2-7, with 7 bases that match TRBD2. The germline V gene encodes CDR1 SGHRS and CDR2 YFSETQ. This CDR3 comprises 16 residues. The trim removed 5 bases at V and 4 bases at J, leaving 15 bases unmatched.